The rows below give T cell receptor beta chains drawn from one sample of a study of T cell repertoires in aging, cancer and after chemotherapy. From the multiplex PCR reads, TCRdb called clonotypes with MiXCR, one entry per CDR3 protein. The sample carries thousands of distinct CDR3 sequences, under 25% recorded once. Sequenced: blood. These receptors were taken from a human donor in good health. The donor label of this sample is uncertain. The CDR3 runs from the conserved cysteine through the conserved F or W. A D gene is named only where the DNA matches it firmly. Expanded clones get a size class; other rows say once, few or many, or leave the size out.

j_gene: TRBJ2-7; v_gene: TRBV5-1; abundance: NA; d_gene: NA; CDR3nt: TGCGCCAGCAGCTTGGCCGACTTTTCACGGGACGAGCAGTACTTC; CDR3aa: CASSLADFSRDEQYF
j_gene: TRBJ1-1; v_gene: TRBV6-1; abundance: medium-sized; d_gene: NA; CDR3nt: TGTGCCAGCAGTGAATGGGGGGTACGGGAAGCTTTCTTT; CDR3aa: CASSEWGVREAFF
j_gene: TRBJ1-2; v_gene: TRBV27; abundance: medium-sized; d_gene: NA; CDR3nt: TGTGCCAGCAGACCCGACCGACAGACAGCTAACTATGGCTACACCTTC; CDR3aa: CASRPDRQTANYGYTF
j_gene: TRBJ2-2; v_gene: TRBV11-1; abundance: NA; d_gene: TRBD2; CDR3nt: TGTGCCAGCAGCTCCGACGGACTAGCGGGCCCAGGAGGGGAGCTGTTTTTT; CDR3aa: CASSSDGLAGPGGELFF
j_gene: TRBJ2-1; v_gene: TRBV6-1; abundance: once; d_gene: TRBD2; CDR3nt: TGTGCCAGCAGCGAACCGGGACTAGGGAATGAGCAGTTCTTC; CDR3aa: CASSEPGLGNEQFF
j_gene: TRBJ1-5; v_gene: TRBV5-6; abundance: few; d_gene: NA; CDR3nt: TGTGCCAGCAGCCAAGACACGGGCAGGCCTCAGCCCCAGCATTTT; CDR3aa: CASSQDTGRPQPQHF
j_gene: TRBJ2-3; v_gene: TRBV5-1; abundance: few; d_gene: TRBD2; CDR3nt: TGCGCCAGCAGCTTAGGGAATAGCGGGGGGGCAGATACGCAGTATTTT; CDR3aa: CASSLGNSGGADTQYF
j_gene: TRBJ2-3; v_gene: TRBV30; abundance: few; d_gene: NA; CDR3nt: TGTGCCTGGAGTGCTATGGGTCGCTATGGACAGTACACAGATACGCAGTATTTT; CDR3aa: CAWSAMGRYGQYTDTQYF
j_gene: TRBJ1-6; v_gene: TRBV6-5; abundance: medium-sized; d_gene: NA; CDR3nt: TGTGCCAGCAGGCCCGGGCCAATGCGGTCACCCCTCCACTTT; CDR3aa: CASRPGPMRSPLHF
j_gene: TRBJ2-7; v_gene: TRBV20-1; abundance: few; d_gene: NA; CDR3nt: TGCAGTGCTAGAGACGGGTACGAGCAGTACTTC; CDR3aa: CSARDGYEQYF
j_gene: TRBJ2-2; v_gene: TRBV29-1; abundance: large; d_gene: NA; CDR3nt: TGCAGCGTTGCGGGGACGCACTCGAACACCGGGGAGCTGTTTTTT; CDR3aa: CSVAGTHSNTGELFF
j_gene: TRBJ1-5; v_gene: TRBV6-5; abundance: medium-sized; d_gene: NA; CDR3nt: TGTGCCAGCAGTGGGGGGGGAAGCAATCAGCCCCAGCATTTT; CDR3aa: CASSGGGSNQPQHF
j_gene: TRBJ2-1; v_gene: TRBV5-5; abundance: NA; d_gene: TRBD2; CDR3nt: TGTGCCAGCAGTTCGGGACTAGCGGGGGGGAACAATGAGCAGTTCTTC; CDR3aa: CASSSGLAGGNNEQFF
j_gene: TRBJ2-1; v_gene: TRBV5-4; abundance: few; d_gene: TRBD2; CDR3nt: TGTGCCAGCGTCGTAGCGGGGGGGCACAATGAGCAGTTCTTC; CDR3aa: CASVVAGGHNEQFF
j_gene: TRBJ2-3; v_gene: TRBV20-1; abundance: few; d_gene: TRBD2; CDR3nt: TGCAGTGCTAGCCGAGCGGGAGGGACAGATACGCAGTATTTT; CDR3aa: CSASRAGGTDTQYF
j_gene: TRBJ1-5; v_gene: TRBV19; abundance: medium-sized; d_gene: TRBD1; CDR3nt: TGTGCCAGTAGTAGCTCCGACAGGGGGCTCAGACAGCCCCAGCATTTT; CDR3aa: CASSSSDRGLRQPQHF
j_gene: TRBJ2-2; v_gene: TRBV18; abundance: medium-sized; d_gene: TRBD1; CDR3nt: TGTGCCAGCTCACCATCCTTGCTTCGACAGGGGGCAAACACCGGGGAGCTGTTTTTT; CDR3aa: CASSPSLLRQGANTGELFF
j_gene: TRBJ2-3; v_gene: TRBV7-9; abundance: NA; d_gene: TRBD2; CDR3nt: TGTGCCAGCAGCTTAGGAGCGGGAGATACGGGGCACACAGATACGCAGTATTTT; CDR3aa: CASSLGAGDTGHTDTQYF
j_gene: TRBJ2-2; v_gene: TRBV6-4; abundance: medium-sized; d_gene: NA; CDR3nt: TGTGCCAGCAGCATGAACACCAACACCGGGGAGCTGTTTTTT; CDR3aa: CASSMNTNTGELFF
j_gene: TRBJ2-2; v_gene: TRBV6-4; abundance: medium-sized; d_gene: NA; CDR3nt: TGTGCCAGCAGTGAAGCCGCAGTCGCCACCGGGGAGCTGTTTTTT; CDR3aa: CASSEAAVATGELFF
j_gene: TRBJ2-5; v_gene: TRBV6-5; abundance: NA; d_gene: TRBD2; CDR3nt: TGTGCCAGCAGTAAACTAGCGGGAGGGTTGGCCCGGGAGACCCAGTACTTC; CDR3aa: CASSKLAGGLARETQYF
j_gene: TRBJ1-1; v_gene: TRBV5-6; abundance: medium-sized; d_gene: NA; CDR3nt: TGTGCCAGCAGCTTGGGGCGGGGATGGAACACTGAAGCTTTCTTT; CDR3aa: CASSLGRGWNTEAFF
j_gene: TRBJ1-3; v_gene: TRBV15; abundance: medium-sized; d_gene: NA; CDR3nt: TGTGCCACCAGCAGAGTTGTATCGGGGGCTGGAAACACCATATATTTT; CDR3aa: CATSRVVSGAGNTIYF
j_gene: TRBJ2-1; v_gene: TRBV24-1; abundance: NA; d_gene: TRBD1; CDR3nt: TGTGCCACCAGTGATTCAACAGGGGGTGAGCAGTTCTTC; CDR3aa: CATSDSTGGEQFF
j_gene: TRBJ2-7; v_gene: TRBV5-1; abundance: NA; d_gene: TRBD2; CDR3nt: TGCGCCAGCAGCTCGGGGACTAGCGGGGTGTACGAGCAGTACTTC; CDR3aa: CASSSGTSGVYEQYF
j_gene: TRBJ2-3; v_gene: TRBV20-1; abundance: few; d_gene: NA; CDR3nt: TGCAGTGCTCGAGACCTTCGCCAGTATTTT; CDR3aa: CSARDLRQYF
j_gene: TRBJ2-3; v_gene: TRBV7-2; abundance: few; d_gene: NA; CDR3nt: TGTGCCAGCAGTCTTAGCGGCCTTAGCACAGATACGCAGTATTTT; CDR3aa: CASSLSGLSTDTQYF
j_gene: TRBJ1-1; v_gene: TRBV20-1; abundance: few; d_gene: NA; CDR3nt: TGCAGTGCTAGAGCCGGGGGCGCTGAAGCTTTCTTT; CDR3aa: CSARAGGAEAFF